The subject of this entry is one TCR beta chain. Its target is unknown. The CDR3 is 15 residues long. CDR1 and CDR2 (germline): SGHRS, YFSETQ. The V gene lost 4 bases and the J gene lost 6 bases, with 18 bases spanning the gap. The data are from a study of shared clonotypes between healthy human individuals. Across the study: CD4 naive and memory got three plates each, CD8 naive two, CD8 memory one. Study findings and constraints: Between a handful of donors, naive CD4 clonotypes were shared at a level of around 5.1%. Naive subsets generally exceeded memory subsets in estimated richness. The study found lower generation probabilities in non-shared clonotypes than in those shared by all four donors.

Libraries were prepared by immunoSEQ multiplex PCR; TCRdb keeps only in-frame clonotypes and omits some of them. The table includes some 2,500,000 clones, around 92% detected once. The gene calls are TRBV5-1 and TRBJ2-3; possibly TRBD2 for D (6 bases). The receptor was derived from a man younger than 35 in good health. Some clones in this sample may be carry-over from other donors' samples. The source material was naive CD4+ T cells from PBMCs. The subset was: CD45RA+ positively selected. The CDR3 DNA reads as TGCGCCAGCAGCCCAGCCACTAGCCAGACGGATACGCAGTATTTT. The encoded protein is CASSPATSQTDTQYF.